This T cell receptor (beta chain) was captured in a study of T cell responses to AZD1222 COVID-19 vaccine. Study-wide results and limits: Among spike-specific TCRs, nearly half reportedly target unmutated variant regions. Donor demographics were predominantly white British with a female majority; clonal diversity may be underestimated. No repertoire was sampled before or during the peak T cell response, only after it.

From germline, CDR1 is KGHSH and CDR2 LQKENI. The CDR3 spans 13 residues. V gave up 3 bases and J gave up 8 bases; unmatched junction bases: 4. As regards this clone: The antigen remains unidentified.

Combined were second doses at about 4 or about 12 weeks. This table comes from immunoSEQ multiplex PCR, and its TCRdb copy is limited to in-frame clones, with some not included. Here the sample spans 100,000 to 150,000 clones, 75% to 85% being singletons. Source: peripheral blood, taken 28 days after the second AZD1222 dose. The clonotype originates from an adult who received the AZD1222 COVID-19 vaccine. The J gene is TRBJ1-2, the V gene TRBV18; 9 bases align to TRBD1. Here the CDR3 reads CASSPSGQGGYTF. As DNA, the CDR3 is TGTGCCAGCTCACCCTCGGGACAGGGCGGCTACACCTTC.